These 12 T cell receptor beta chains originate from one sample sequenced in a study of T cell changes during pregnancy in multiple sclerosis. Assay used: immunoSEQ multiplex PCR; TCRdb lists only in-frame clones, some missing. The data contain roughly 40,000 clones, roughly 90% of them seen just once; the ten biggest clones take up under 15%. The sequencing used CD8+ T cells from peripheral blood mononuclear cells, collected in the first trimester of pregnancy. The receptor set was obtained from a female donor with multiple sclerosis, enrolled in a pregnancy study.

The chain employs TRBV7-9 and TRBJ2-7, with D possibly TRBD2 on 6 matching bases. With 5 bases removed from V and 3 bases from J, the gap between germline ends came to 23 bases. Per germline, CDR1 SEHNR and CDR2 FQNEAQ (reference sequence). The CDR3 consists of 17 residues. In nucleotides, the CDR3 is TGTGCCAGCAGCGAACCGGGAGAGACAACCGGGTTCTACGAGCAGTACTTC. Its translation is CASSEPGETTGFYEQYF.

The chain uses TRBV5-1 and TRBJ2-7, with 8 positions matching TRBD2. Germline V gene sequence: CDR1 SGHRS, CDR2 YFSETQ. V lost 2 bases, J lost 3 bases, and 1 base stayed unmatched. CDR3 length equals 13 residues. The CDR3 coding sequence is TGCGCCAGCAGCTTTAGCGGGGACTACGAGCAGTACTTC. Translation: CASSFSGDYEQYF.

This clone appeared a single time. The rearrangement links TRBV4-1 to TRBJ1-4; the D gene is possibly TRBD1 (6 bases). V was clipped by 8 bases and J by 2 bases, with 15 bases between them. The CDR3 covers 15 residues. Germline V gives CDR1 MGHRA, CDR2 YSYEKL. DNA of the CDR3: TGCGCCAGCGCCTTTATTCAGGGGACTAATGAAAAACTGTTTTTT. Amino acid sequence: CASAFIQGTNEKLFF.

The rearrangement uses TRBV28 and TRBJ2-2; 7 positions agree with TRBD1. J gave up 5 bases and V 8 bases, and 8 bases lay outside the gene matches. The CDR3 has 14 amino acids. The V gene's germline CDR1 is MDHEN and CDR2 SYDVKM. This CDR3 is CASRDREITGELFF. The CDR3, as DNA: TGTGCCAGCCGGGACAGAGAAATTACCGGGGAGCTGTTTTTT.

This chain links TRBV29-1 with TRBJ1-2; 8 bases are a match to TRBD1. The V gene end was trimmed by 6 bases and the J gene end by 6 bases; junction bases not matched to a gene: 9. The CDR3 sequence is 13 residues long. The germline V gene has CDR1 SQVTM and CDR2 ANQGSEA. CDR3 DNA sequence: TGCAGCGTCGAGGACAGGGATCTCAATGGCTACACCTTC. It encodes CSVEDRDLNGYTF. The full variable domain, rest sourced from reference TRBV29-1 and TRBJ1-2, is SAVISQKPSRDICQRGTSLTIQCQVDSQVTMMFWYRQQPGQSLTLIATANQGSEATYESGFVIDKFPISRPNLTFSTLTVSNMSPEDSSIYLCSVEDRDLNGYTFGSGTRLTVV.

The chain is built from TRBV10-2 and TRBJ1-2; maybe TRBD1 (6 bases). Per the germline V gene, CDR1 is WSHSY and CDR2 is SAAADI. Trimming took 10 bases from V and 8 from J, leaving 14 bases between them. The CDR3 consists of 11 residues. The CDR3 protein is CATLGGQGYTF. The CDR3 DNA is TGCGCCACCCTAGGGGGTCAGGGCTACACCTTC.

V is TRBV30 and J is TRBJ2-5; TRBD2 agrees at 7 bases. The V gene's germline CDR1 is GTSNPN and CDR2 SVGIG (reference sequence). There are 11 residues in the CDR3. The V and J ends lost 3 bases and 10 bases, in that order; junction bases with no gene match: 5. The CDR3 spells CAWSLGGGQYF. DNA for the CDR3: TGTGCCTGGAGCCTGGGGGGGGGCCAGTACTTC.

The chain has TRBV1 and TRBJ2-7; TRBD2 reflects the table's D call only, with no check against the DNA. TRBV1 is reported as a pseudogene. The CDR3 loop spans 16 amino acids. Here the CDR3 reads CTSSQVTKPPGVQQYF. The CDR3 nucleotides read TGCACCAGCAGCCAAGTTACGAAGCCCCCGGGGGTTCAGCAGTACTTC.

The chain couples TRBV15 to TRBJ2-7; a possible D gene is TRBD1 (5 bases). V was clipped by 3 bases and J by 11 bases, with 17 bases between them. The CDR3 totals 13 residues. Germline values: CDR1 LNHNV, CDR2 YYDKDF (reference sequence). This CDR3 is CATSSTTGNAEYF. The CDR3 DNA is TGTGCCACCAGCAGCACTACAGGAAACGCCGAGTACTTC.

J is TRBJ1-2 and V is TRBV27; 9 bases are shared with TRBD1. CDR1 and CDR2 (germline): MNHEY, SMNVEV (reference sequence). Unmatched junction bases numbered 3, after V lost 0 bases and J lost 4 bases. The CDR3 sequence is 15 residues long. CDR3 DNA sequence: TGTGCCAGCAGTTTATCGACAGGGGGGGGCTATGGCTACACCTTC. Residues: CASSLSTGGGYGYTF.

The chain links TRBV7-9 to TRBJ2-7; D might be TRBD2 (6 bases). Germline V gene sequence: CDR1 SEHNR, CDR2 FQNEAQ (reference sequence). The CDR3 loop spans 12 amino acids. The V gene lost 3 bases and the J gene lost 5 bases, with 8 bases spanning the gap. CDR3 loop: CASSFGRHEQYF. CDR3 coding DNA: TGTGCCAGCAGCTTTGGGAGGCACGAGCAGTACTTC.

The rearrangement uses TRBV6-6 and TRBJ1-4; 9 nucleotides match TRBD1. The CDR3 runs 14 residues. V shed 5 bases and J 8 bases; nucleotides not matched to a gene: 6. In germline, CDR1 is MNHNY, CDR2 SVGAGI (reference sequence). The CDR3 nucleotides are TGTGCCAGCAGTCCCGGGACAGGGTTAGAAAAACTGTTTTTT. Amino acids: CASSPGTGLEKLFF.